In this sample, the clone carrying this T cell receptor (beta chain) turned up many times. Its target is unknown. The study reverse transcribed the entire isolated RNA, so it sequenced expressed TCRB transcripts. Generated by immunoSEQ multiplex PCR, the TCRdb table keeps only in-frame clones and is missing some. The repertoire includes around 150,000 clones, approximately 10% of them detected once, and 0.45% to 0.5% sits in the top ten. This sample stems from a study of beta chain features in type 1 diabetes. Study findings and constraints: There was a moderate but significant shortening of TCRB CDR3s in all four CD4+ subsets of Type 1 diabetes patients.

Germline V CDR1 and CDR2: SGHRS, YFSETQ. Deletions cut 4 bases from V and 7 bases from J, with 17 bases between. This CDR3 has 14 residues. The sample comprised central memory CD4+ T cells from blood. The chain carries TRBV5-1 and TRBJ2-5, with D perhaps matching TRBD1 (6 bases). This clonotype was obtained from a man under 40 with type 1 diabetes. The CDR3 loop reads CASSPDRTLRTQYF. The CDR3 DNA is TGCGCCAGCAGCCCGGACAGAACCCTTAGGACCCAGTACTTC.